Listed below are T cell receptor beta chains from one sample, sequenced in a study of neoadjuvant anti-PD-1 for oral cavity cancer. Sequenced by immunoSEQ multiplex PCR; TCRdb stores in-frame clones only, minus some. The table includes almost 8,500 clones, around three quarters detected once. This specimen was PBMCs, taken after nivolumab (anti-PD-1) treatment. The receptors derive from a person aged 35-79 years with oral cavity squamous cell carcinoma. Each CDR3 is given with its conserved first and last residue. Fields, in order: CDR3 protein, CDR3 DNA, V gene, D gene, clone size, J gene. A D gene is named only where the DNA matches it firmly. Expanded clones are given a class, and other clones once, few, many or no size at all.

CASSLEEGAWETQYF	TGCGCCAGCAGCTTGGAGGAGGGTGCATGGGAGACCCAGTACTTC	TRBV5-1	-	few	TRBJ2-5
CASSLDGVNQPQHF	TGCGCCAGCAGCCTTGACGGAGTTAATCAGCCCCAGCATTTT	TRBV5-1	-	-	TRBJ1-5
CASSLLRENTEAFF	TGTGCCAGCAGTCTATTGAGGGAGAACACTGAAGCTTTCTTT	TRBV7-8	-	few	TRBJ1-1
CASSSPGQPAGGYTF	TGTGCCAGCAGTTCGCCGGGACAGCCCGCCGGTGGCTACACCTTC	TRBV28	TRBD1	-	TRBJ1-2
CATSRGTGAFHSYNSPLHF	TGTGCCACCAGCAGAGGTACAGGAGCATTCCACTCCTATAATTCACCCCTCCACTTT	TRBV15	-	few	TRBJ1-6
CASSGGSGMNTEAFF	TGCGCCAGCAGCGGCGGGAGCGGCATGAACACTGAAGCTTTCTTT	TRBV5-1	-	-	TRBJ1-1
CASSHARAYEQYF	TGCGCCAGCAGCCATGCCAGGGCTTACGAGCAGTACTTC	TRBV4-3	-	-	TRBJ2-7
CASGYGQSEKPQHF	TGTGCTAGTGGGTACGGACAGTCCGAGAAGCCCCAGCATTTT	TRBV12-5	-	-	TRBJ1-5
CASSLFGIGAGELFF	TGCGCCAGCAGCCTGTTCGGAATAGGTGCCGGGGAGCTGTTTTTT	TRBV4-3	-	-	TRBJ2-2
CASSLIAAGTGELFF	TGCGCCAGCAGCTTAATAGCGGCGGGCACCGGGGAGCTGTTTTTT	TRBV5-1	-	-	TRBJ2-2
CASSPNPGRTNYGYTF	TGTGCCAGCAGCCCAAACCCGGGACGGACGAACTATGGCTACACCTTC	TRBV5-8	-	-	TRBJ1-2
CASSSGYEQYF	TGTGCCAGCAGTTCGGGCTACGAGCAGTACTTC	TRBV28	-	-	TRBJ2-7
CASSSPGQTNYGYTF	TGTGCCAGCAGTTCCCCGGGACAGACTAACTATGGCTACACCTTC	TRBV6-5	TRBD1	-	TRBJ1-2
CASSHGGIANEKLFF	TGTGCCAGCAGCCATGGGGGAATTGCTAATGAAAAACTGTTTTTT	TRBV14	-	-	TRBJ1-4
CASGSRQGARGGANVLTF	TGTGCTAGTGGTTCGCGACAGGGGGCAAGGGGTGGGGCCAACGTCCTGACTTTC	TRBV12-5	TRBD1	-	TRBJ2-6
CASSYEAGGPDTQYF	TGTGCCAGCAGTTACGAGGCGGGGGGGCCAGATACGCAGTATTTT	TRBV6-6	TRBD2	-	TRBJ2-3
CASSTERTQPQHF	TGTGCCAGTAGTACTGAAAGGACACAGCCCCAGCATTTT	TRBV19	-	-	TRBJ1-5
CASSSGGQGSNQPQHF	TGTGCCAGCAGCTCGGGGGGACAGGGTAGCAATCAGCCCCAGCATTTT	TRBV5-4	TRBD1	-	TRBJ1-5
CASSYGPNTEAFF	TGTGCCAGCAGTTATGGGCCGAACACTGAAGCTTTCTTT	TRBV6-5	-	few	TRBJ1-1
CAWSGGFAGNTIYF	TGTGCCTGGAGTGGGGGATTTGCTGGAAACACCATATATTTT	TRBV30	-	-	TRBJ1-3
CASSFGHSQGGYTF	TGTGCCAGCAGCTTCGGACATTCGCAAGGGGGCTACACCTTC	TRBV6-5	-	-	TRBJ1-2
CASSVEVGRETQYF	TGTGCCAGCAGCGTAGAGGTAGGGCGGGAGACCCAGTACTTC	TRBV9	-	-	TRBJ2-5
CASSQDWAGGGQPQHF	TGTGCCAGCAGCCAAGATTGGGCAGGGGGCGGTCAGCCCCAGCATTTT	TRBV4-2	TRBD1	few	TRBJ1-5
CAITSGVRGTDTQYF	TGTGCCATCACCTCAGGGGTTCGGGGCACAGATACGCAGTATTTT	TRBV10-3	-	-	TRBJ2-3
CASSLSRTGTGRGYTF	TGTGCCAGCAGCCTTTCACGTACCGGGACAGGTCGAGGCTACACCTTC	TRBV14	TRBD1	-	TRBJ1-2
CASSQERDTYGYTF	TGTGCCAGCAGCCAAGAAAGGGATACCTATGGCTACACCTTC	TRBV14	-	once	TRBJ1-2
CASSFLSGSYNEQFF	TGTGCCAGCAGCTTTCTGTCTGGCTCCTACAATGAGCAGTTCTTC	TRBV7-8	-	-	TRBJ2-1
CASRSSRVTNTEAFF	TGTGCCAGCAGGAGTTCCAGGGTGACGAACACTGAAGCTTTCTTT	TRBV2	-	few	TRBJ1-1
CATSRDLGTSPYNEQFF	TGTGCCACCAGCAGAGATTTAGGGACTAGCCCTTACAATGAGCAGTTCTTC	TRBV15	TRBD2	-	TRBJ2-1
CASSTRTGGAESPLHF	TGTGCCAGCAGCACCCGGACAGGGGGCGCGGAATCACCCCTCCACTTT	TRBV7-9	TRBD1	-	TRBJ1-6
CASSSPGGLDTEAFF	TGTGCCAGCAGCTCCCCGGGGGGCTTGGACACTGAAGCTTTCTTT	TRBV7-6	-	-	TRBJ1-1
CASSQENPGTGGYEQYF	TGTGCCAGCAGCCAAGAAAATCCCGGGACAGGGGGCTACGAGCAGTACTTC	TRBV4-2	TRBD1	-	TRBJ2-7
CASNPIRSHGEQFF	TGTGCCAGCAACCCGATAAGGTCCCACGGGGAGCAGTTCTTC	TRBV7-2	-	few	TRBJ2-1
CASSVLGEQFF	TGTGCCAGCAGTGTGCTCGGTGAGCAGTTCTTC	TRBV2	-	few	TRBJ2-1
CASSWDRRETQYF	TGTGCCAGCAGCTGGGACAGGCGGGAGACCCAGTACTTC	TRBV5-6	TRBD1	-	TRBJ2-5
CAISSISTGELFF	TGTGCCATCAGTTCGATTTCCACCGGGGAGCTGTTTTTT	TRBV10-3	-	-	TRBJ2-2
CASSLTGTGGFAFF	TGTGCCAGCAGTCTAACCGGGACAGGGGGTTTCGCTTTCTTT	TRBV27	TRBD1	-	TRBJ1-1
CASSLRTGDYEQYF	TGTGCCAGCAGCTTGAGGACAGGGGACTACGAGCAGTACTTC	TRBV5-5	TRBD1	-	TRBJ2-7
CASSIGQGDNSPLHF	TGTGCCAGCAGCATCGGACAGGGGGATAATTCACCCCTCCACTTT	TRBV9	TRBD1	-	TRBJ1-6
CASSFGGAVNQPQHF	TGTGCCAGCAGTTTCGGGGGGGCTGTCAATCAGCCCCAGCATTTT	TRBV27	-	-	TRBJ1-5
CASSQGRNSGNTIYF	TGCGCCAGCAGCCAAGGTCGGAACTCTGGAAACACCATATATTTT	TRBV4-1	-	few	TRBJ1-3
CASSYSQGSNQPQHF	TGTGCCAGCAGTTACAGCCAGGGAAGCAATCAGCCCCAGCATTTT	TRBV6-6	-	-	TRBJ1-5
CASSYDRAHQPQHF	TGTGCCAGCAGTTATGACAGGGCACATCAGCCCCAGCATTTT	TRBV6-6	TRBD1	-	TRBJ1-5
CASSKSLGGIQGETQYF	TGTGCCAGTAGTAAATCTTTAGGGGGAATACAAGGAGAGACCCAGTACTTC	TRBV19	-	-	TRBJ2-5
CASSPSEKLFF	TGTGCCAGCAGTCCTAGTGAAAAACTGTTTTTT	TRBV28	-	few	TRBJ1-4
CASSLYGQGIQPQHF	TGTGCCAGCAGCTTATACGGACAGGGAATCCAGCCCCAGCATTTT	TRBV7-2	TRBD1	few	TRBJ1-5
CASSPQGSSYNSPLHF	TGTGCCAGCAGCCCTCAGGGGAGCTCCTATAATTCACCCCTCCACTTT	TRBV13	-	-	TRBJ1-6
CASRDATEQYF	TGTGCCAGCAGGGATGCGACAGAGCAGTACTTC	TRBV6-6	-	-	TRBJ2-7
CASSPHARGTEAFF	TGTGCCAGCAGTCCCCACGCGCGGGGCACTGAAGCTTTCTTT	TRBV6-6	-	-	TRBJ1-1
CASSLAGWANTQYF	TGTGCCAGCAGCTTGGCTGGGTGGGCAAATACGCAGTATTTT	TRBV5-4	-	-	TRBJ2-3
CASSLGRNEKLFF	TGTGCCAGCAGCTTAGGGCGGAATGAAAAACTGTTTTTT	TRBV7-2	-	-	TRBJ1-4
CASSVALSGLSGANVLTF	TGTGCCAGCAGCGTAGCTCTCTCCGGGTTATCTGGGGCCAACGTCCTGACTTTC	TRBV9	-	once	TRBJ2-6
CASSYSHRGADTQYF	TGTGCCAGCAGTTATTCCCACAGGGGCGCAGATACGCAGTATTTT	TRBV6-5	TRBD1	-	TRBJ2-3
CASRGRTGRSNQPQHF	TGTGCCAGCAGGGGCAGGACAGGGAGGAGCAATCAGCCCCAGCATTTT	TRBV2	TRBD1	once	TRBJ1-5
CASSLLGRRGNEQFF	TGTGCCAGCAGCTTACTGGGACGCAGGGGGAATGAGCAGTTCTTC	TRBV7-3	TRBD1	-	TRBJ2-1
CASSLVRSGQETQYF	TGTGCCAGCAGCTTAGTTCGGTCGGGCCAAGAGACCCAGTACTTC	TRBV7-2	-	-	TRBJ2-5
CASSLDEARSREQYF	TGTGCCAGCAGCTTAGATGAGGCCCGATCTAGGGAGCAGTACTTC	TRBV7-8	-	-	TRBJ2-7